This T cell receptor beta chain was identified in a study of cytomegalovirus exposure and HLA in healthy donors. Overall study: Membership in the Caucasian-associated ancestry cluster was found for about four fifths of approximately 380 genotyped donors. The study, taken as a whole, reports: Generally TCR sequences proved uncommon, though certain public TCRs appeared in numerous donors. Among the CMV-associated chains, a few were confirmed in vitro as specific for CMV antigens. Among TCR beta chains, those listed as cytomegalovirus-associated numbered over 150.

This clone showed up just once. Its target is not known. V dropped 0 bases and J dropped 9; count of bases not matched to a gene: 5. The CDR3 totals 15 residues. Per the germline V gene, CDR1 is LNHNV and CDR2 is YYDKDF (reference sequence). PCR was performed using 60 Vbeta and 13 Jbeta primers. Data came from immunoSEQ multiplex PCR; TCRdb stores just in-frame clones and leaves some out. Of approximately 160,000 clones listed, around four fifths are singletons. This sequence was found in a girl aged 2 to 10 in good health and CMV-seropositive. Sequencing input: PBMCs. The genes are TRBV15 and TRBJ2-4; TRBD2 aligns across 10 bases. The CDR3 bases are TGTGCCACCAGCAGAGATGGTTCTAGCGGGAGCATTCAGTACTTC. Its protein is CATSRDGSSGSIQYF.